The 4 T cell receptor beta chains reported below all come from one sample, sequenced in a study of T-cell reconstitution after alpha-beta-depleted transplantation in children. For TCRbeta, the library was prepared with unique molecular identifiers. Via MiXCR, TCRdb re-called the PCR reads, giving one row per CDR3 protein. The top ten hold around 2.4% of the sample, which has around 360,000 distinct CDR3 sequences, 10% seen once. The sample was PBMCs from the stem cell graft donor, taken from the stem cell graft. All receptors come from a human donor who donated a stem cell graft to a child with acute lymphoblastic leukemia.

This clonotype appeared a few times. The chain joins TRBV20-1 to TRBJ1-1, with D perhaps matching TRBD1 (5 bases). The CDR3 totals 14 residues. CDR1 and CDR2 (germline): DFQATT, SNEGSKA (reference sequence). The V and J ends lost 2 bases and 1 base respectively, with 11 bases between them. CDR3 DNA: TGCAGTGCTAGAAGAGCAGGGAGGAACACTGAAGCTTTCTTT. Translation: CSARRAGRNTEAFF.

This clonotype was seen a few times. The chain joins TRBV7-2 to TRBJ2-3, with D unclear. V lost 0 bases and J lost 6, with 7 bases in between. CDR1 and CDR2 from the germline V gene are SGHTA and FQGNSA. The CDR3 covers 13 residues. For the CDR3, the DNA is TGTGCCAGCAGCTTAGCGCTGCGGGATACGCAGTATTTT. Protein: CASSLALRDTQYF.

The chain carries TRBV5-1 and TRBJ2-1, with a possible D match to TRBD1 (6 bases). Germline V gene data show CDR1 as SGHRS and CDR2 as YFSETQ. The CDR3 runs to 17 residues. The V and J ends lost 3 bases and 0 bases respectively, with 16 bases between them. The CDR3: CASSSSMDSPSYNEQFF. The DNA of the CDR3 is TGCGCCAGCAGCTCTTCGATGGACAGTCCCTCCTACAATGAGCAGTTCTTC.

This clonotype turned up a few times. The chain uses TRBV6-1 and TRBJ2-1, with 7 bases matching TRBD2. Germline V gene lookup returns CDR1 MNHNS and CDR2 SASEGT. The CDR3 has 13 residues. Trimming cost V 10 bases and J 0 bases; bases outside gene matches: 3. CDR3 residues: CANWGGSYNEQFF. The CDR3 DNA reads TGTGCCAACTGGGGGGGCTCCTACAATGAGCAGTTCTTC.